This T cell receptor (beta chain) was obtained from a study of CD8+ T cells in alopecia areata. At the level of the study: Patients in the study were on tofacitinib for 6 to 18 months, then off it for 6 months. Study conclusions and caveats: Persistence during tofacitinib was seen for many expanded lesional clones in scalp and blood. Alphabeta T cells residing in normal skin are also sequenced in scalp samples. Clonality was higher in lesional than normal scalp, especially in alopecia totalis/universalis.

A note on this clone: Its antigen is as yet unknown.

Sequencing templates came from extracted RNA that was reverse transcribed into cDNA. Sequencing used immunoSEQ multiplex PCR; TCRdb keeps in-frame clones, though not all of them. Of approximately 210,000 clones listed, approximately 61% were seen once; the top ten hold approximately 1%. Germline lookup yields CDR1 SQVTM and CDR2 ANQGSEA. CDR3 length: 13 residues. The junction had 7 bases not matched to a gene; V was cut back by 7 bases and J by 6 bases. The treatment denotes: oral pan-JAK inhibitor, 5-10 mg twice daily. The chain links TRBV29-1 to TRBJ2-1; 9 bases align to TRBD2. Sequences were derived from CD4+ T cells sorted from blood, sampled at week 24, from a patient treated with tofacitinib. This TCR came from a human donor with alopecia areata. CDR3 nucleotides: TGCAGCGCCCTTCTAGCGGGGCTCAATGAGCAGTTCTTC. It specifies CSALLAGLNEQFF.